This T cell receptor beta chain was observed in a study of CD4 T cells in relation to SARS-CoV-2 and coronaviruses. Study-level information: After roughly ten days of antigen culture, PBMC TCR beta CDR3s were sequenced. Study findings and constraints: This crossreactivity analysis covered spike protein alone, no other viral proteins.

Comment on this clone: Its target is not known.

Germline V lookup: CDR1 DFQATT, CDR2 SNEGSKA (reference sequence). The CDR3 has 14 residues. The ends lost 6 bases at V and 5 bases at J; junction bases unmatched: 10. Method: immunoSEQ multiplex PCR; TCRdb's copy keeps in-frame clones and lacks some. The sample shows under 20,000 clones, about 70% of them seen only once. The unexposed donors gave CD4+ T cells in about 2011-2018, prior to COVID-19. After ten to eleven days of culture, CD4+ T cells were isolated. Cells permitting, SARS-CoV-2 S/N and four cold-coronavirus spikes were tested on unexposed-donor CD4+ T cells. The material sequenced was CD4+ T cells from PBMCs, cultured in vitro. This chain joins TRBV20-1 and TRBJ2-3; TRBD2 matches at 8 bases. This clonotype originated in a human donor in good health. DNA of the CDR3: TGCAGTGCCAGTAGCGGGACACGTATAGATACGCAGTATTTT. It codes for CSASSGTRIDTQYF.